The entry that follows covers one T cell receptor beta chain sequence. It has no known antigen specificity. No clone much larger than this one lies a single base away; base qualities are absent. The data originate from a study of blood T cell repertoires in COVID-19 (TCRdb year 2020). With regard to the full study: Samples from collaborators originated in the United States, Italy and Spain and spanned both the acute and convalescent phases of COVID-19. The samples were drawn from two sources: the first 160 participants of the ongoing ImmuneRACE study, and over 1,000 subjects contributed by 6 global collaborators. Where HLA class I and class II types were available, the types were taken from metadata supplied by the sample provider, not from assay-based typing. The sample metadata nearly always contained a de-identified subject ID, COVID-19 status, age in years and sex. A freely available public database, intended as a resource for researchers studying the immune response to SARS-CoV-2, is where the repertoires were released. The material from the prospective study consisted of cDNA or gDNA derived from T cells, B-cell-depleted T cells, or PBMCs. Subjects who had been exposed to COVID-19, were actively infected with it, or had recovered from it provided the deeply sampled blood TCRbeta repertoires that made up the dataset. What the authors observed across the whole study: The amount of clinical and demographic metadata varied by source and participant and was provided uncurated.

Whole blood was collected in K2EDTA tubes by collaborating institutions according to the institutions' own protocols. Collaborator samples were shipped for TCRbeta analysis as frozen whole blood, isolated PBMCs, or DNA extracted from either sample type. As encoded in the germline V gene, CDR1 is SGHTA while CDR2 is FQGNSA. Measured from the cysteine to the phenylalanine, the CDR3 is 15 residues long. The entry retains the CDR3 DNA only, 45 bases that are in frame from base 1. V and J are trimmed by 3 bases and 4 bases, and the gene matches miss 4 bases of the junction. The immunoSEQ Assay, a bias-controlled multiplex PCR, was used to amplify TCRbeta CDR3 regions from genomic DNA. The paper's processing steps were these. The number of nucleated cells in each sample was estimated from the amplification of reference gene primers within the assay. To quantify the absolute abundance of each unique TCRbeta CDR3 rearrangement, sequence reads were collapsed and filtered. For each sample, productive Simpson clonality was calculated as the square root of Simpson's diversity index across productive rearrangements. TCRdb mirrors the immuneACCESS table, restricted to in-frame sequences. Some clones are absent from its copies; in checked studies, under half trace to an unresolved V gene, and the reason for the others is unknown. The DNA gave D and trimming, while V, J and clone size come from that table. In this sample the table shows under 100,000 clones, roughly 86% of which occur a single time. Approximately 18% of the sample rests with the top ten.

The material sequenced was peripheral blood. This sequence uses TRBV7-2 and TRBJ1-1, and 11 junctional nucleotides match TRBD1. This clonotype originated in a human donor in a cohort sampled during active COVID-19. The CDR3 region: CASSFSGTGGTEAFF. The sequence in DNA is TGTGCCAGCAGCTTCTCCGGGACAGGGGGCACTGAAGCTTTCTTT.